This T cell receptor (beta chain) came from a study of regulatory T cells in long-lasting Graves disease. The time point was: newly diagnosed GD, antithyroid drugs for less than 3 months. Making the TCR library involved RNA that had been extracted from PBMCs. The ends were cut back, 3 bases at V and 5 bases at J, with 15 bases in the middle. This CDR3 has 15 amino acids. CDR1 MDHEN and CDR2 SYDVKM come from the germline V gene. According to the study, TCR beta libraries were built with iRepertoire HTBI primers and CDR3-region Arm-PCR. Via MiXCR, TCRdb re-called the multiplex PCR reads, giving one row per CDR3 protein. The sample includes a few hundred thousand distinct CDR3 sequences, about a sixth of them seen just once. These sequences were also reported in another study, on T cells in Graves' hyperthyroidism and ophthalmopathy.

The sample in question was peripheral blood mononuclear cells (PBMCs), obtained at new diagnosis, from a patient treated with antithyroid drugs. V usage is TRBV28 and J usage is TRBJ2-3; D might be TRBD2 (5 bases). The source of this sequence is a woman under 30 with Graves disease. CDR3 in DNA: TGTGCCAGCAGTTTTGTTGTGGGAGTCAAAGATACGCAGTATTTT. Protein sequence: CASSFVVGVKDTQYF.